This TCR beta chain was documented in a study of blood T cell repertoires in COVID-19. As for the study in general: Sites across the United States, Italy and Spain contributed samples from acute and convalescent COVID-19. The analysed material was cDNA or gDNA that came from T cells, B-cell-depleted T cells, or PBMCs.

V was clipped by 5 bases and J by 7 bases; unmatched bases: 8. The CDR3 consists of 13 residues. CDR1 is SEHNR, CDR2 FQNEAQ, per germline (reference sequence). As originally analysed: Amplification of reference gene primers was used by the study to estimate nucleated cell counts. TCRdb's copy holds only in-frame clones and misses some; the assay was immunoSEQ multiplex PCR. V, J and clone size are taken as reported in that table, and D and trimming were inferred from the DNA itself. Of a few hundred thousand clones in the sample, around 89% were seen once. V and J are TRBV7-9 and TRBJ2-7, with 7 bases lining up with TRBD2. Sequenced input: peripheral blood. The receptor's source is a man aged 60-69 years who had recovered from COVID-19. CDR3: CASSQGLSSEQYF. DNA for the CDR3: TGTGCCAGCAGCCAGGGACTATCGTCGGAGCAGTACTTC. Drawing the rest from reference TRBV7-9 and TRBJ2-7, the complete variable domain is DTGVSQNPRHKITKRGQNVTFRCDPISEHNRLYWYRQTLGQGPEFLTYFQNEAQLEKSRLLSDRFSAERPKGSFSTLEIQRTEQGDSAMYLCASSQGLSSEQYFGPGTRLTVT.